This TCR beta chain was captured by sequencing in a study of human T cells and chemical hapten exposure. At the level of the study: Per-sample TCR yield variability stemmed mainly from small pooled library volume differences. Whole-study findings and limits: Once DPC sensitization occurred, TCRs above 1 in 1000 frequency showed no change.

RNA extraction used unfractionated whole blood as the source of total RNA. A word on this clonotype: The antigen remains undetermined.

Separate cDNA molecules received unique molecular identifiers, which the library attached to them. Each CDR3 protein gets one entry after TCRdb re-called the reads with MiXCR. The table lists about 120,000 distinct CDR3 sequences, over 7.5% of them singletons. Sequencing was performed on whole blood. The receptor was isolated from a human donor in good health. Some clones in this sample may be carry-over from other donors' samples.

DNA of the CDR3: TGTGCCAGCAGTTACGGCTTAGCGGGAGGAGGTTATGAGCAGTTCTTC. Translation: CASSYGLAGGGYEQFF. The rearrangement joins TRBV6-5 to TRBJ2-1, with 10 bases fitting TRBD2. The trim removed 2 bases at V and 8 bases at J, leaving 9 bases unmatched. Germline CDR1 is MNHEY and CDR2 is SVGAGI. This CDR3 comprises 16 residues.